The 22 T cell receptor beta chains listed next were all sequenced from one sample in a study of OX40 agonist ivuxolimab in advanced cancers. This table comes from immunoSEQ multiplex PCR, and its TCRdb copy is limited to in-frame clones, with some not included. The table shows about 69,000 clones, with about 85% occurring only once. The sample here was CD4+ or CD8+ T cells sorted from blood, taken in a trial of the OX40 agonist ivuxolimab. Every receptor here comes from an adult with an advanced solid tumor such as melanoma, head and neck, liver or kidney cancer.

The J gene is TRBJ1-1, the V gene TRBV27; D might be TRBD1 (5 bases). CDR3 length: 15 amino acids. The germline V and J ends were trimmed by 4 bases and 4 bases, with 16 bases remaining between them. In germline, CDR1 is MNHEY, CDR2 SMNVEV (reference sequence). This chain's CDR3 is CASSSRWGRLTEAFF. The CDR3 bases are TGTGCCAGCAGTTCTAGGTGGGGGAGGCTCACTGAAGCTTTCTTT.

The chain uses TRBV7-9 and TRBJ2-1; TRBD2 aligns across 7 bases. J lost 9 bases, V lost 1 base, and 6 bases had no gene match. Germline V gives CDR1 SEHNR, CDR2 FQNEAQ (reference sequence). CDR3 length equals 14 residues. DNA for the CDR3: TGTGCCAGCAGCTTAGAACTAGCGACTGGTGAGCAGTTCTTC. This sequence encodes CASSLELATGEQFF.

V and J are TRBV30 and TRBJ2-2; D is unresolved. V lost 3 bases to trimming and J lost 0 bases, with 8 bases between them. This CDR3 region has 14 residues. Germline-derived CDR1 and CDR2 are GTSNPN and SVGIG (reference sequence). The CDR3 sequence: CAWRTGANTGELFF. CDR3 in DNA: TGTGCCTGGAGGACGGGCGCGAACACCGGGGAGCTGTTTTTT. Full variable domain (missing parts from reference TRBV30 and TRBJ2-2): SQTIHQWPATLVQPVGSPLSLECTVEGTSNPNLYWYRQAAGRGLQLLFYSVGIGQISSEVPQNLSASRPQDRQFILSSKKLLLSDSGFYLCAWRTGANTGELFFGEGSRLTVL.

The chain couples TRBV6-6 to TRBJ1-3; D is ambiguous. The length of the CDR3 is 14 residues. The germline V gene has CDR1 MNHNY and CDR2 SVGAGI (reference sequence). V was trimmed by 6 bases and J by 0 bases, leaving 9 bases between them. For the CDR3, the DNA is TGTGCCAGCAGGCGACTGGACTCTGGAAACACCATATATTTT. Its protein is CASRRLDSGNTIYF.

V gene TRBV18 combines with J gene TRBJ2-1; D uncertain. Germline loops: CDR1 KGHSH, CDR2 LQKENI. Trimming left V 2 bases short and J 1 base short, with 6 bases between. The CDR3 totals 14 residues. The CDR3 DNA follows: TGTGCCAGCTCACCAACCGCGTCCTACAATGAGCAGTTCTTC. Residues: CASSPTASYNEQFF.

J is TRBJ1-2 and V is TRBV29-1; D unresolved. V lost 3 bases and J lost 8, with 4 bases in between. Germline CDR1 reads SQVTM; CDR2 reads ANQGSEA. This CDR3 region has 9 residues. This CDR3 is CSVDEGYTF. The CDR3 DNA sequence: TGCAGCGTTGACGAGGGCTACACCTTC. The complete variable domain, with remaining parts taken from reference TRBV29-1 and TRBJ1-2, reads SAVISQKPSRDICQRGTSLTIQCQVDSQVTMMFWYRQQPGQSLTLIATANQGSEATYESGFVIDKFPISRPNLTFSTLTVSNMSPEDSSIYLCSVDEGYTFGSGTRLTVV.

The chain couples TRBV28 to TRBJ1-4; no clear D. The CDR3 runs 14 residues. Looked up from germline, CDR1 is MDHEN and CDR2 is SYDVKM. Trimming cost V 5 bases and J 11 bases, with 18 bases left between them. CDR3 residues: CASSQMREVGKLFF. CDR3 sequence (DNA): TGTGCCAGCAGTCAGATGAGGGAGGTAGGGAAACTGTTTTTT.

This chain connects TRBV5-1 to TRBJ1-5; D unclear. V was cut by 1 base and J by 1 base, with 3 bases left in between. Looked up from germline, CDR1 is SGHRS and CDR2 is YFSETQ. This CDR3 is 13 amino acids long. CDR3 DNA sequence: TGCGCCAGCAGCTTGAGCAGCAATCAGCCCCAGCATTTT. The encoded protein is CASSLSSNQPQHF.

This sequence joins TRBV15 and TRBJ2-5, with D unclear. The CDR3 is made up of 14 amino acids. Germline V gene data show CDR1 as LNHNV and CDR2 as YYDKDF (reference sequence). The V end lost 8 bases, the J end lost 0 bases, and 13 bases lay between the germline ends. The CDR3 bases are TGTGCCACCGAGGATCCTAAAAACCAAGAGACCCAGTACTTC. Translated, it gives CATEDPKNQETQYF.

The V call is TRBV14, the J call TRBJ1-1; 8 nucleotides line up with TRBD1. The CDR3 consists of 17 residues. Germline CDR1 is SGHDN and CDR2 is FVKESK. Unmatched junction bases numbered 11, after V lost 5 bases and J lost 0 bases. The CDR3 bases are TGTGCCAGCAGCGCACTCTACGGACAGGGAATGAACACTGAAGCTTTCTTT. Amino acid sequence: CASSALYGQGMNTEAFF.

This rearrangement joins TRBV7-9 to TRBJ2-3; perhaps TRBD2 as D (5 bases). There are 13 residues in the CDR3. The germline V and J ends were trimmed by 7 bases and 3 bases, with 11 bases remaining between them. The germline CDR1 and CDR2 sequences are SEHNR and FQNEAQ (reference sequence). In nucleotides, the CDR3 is TGTGCCAGCACCGAGGGCTCGACAGATACGCAGTATTTT. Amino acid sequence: CASTEGSTDTQYF. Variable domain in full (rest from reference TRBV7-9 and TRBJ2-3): DTGVSQNPRHKITKRGQNVTFRCDPISEHNRLYWYRQTLGQGPEFLTYFQNEAQLEKSRLLSDRFSAERPKGSFSTLEIQRTEQGDSAMYLCASTEGSTDTQYFGPGTRLTVL.

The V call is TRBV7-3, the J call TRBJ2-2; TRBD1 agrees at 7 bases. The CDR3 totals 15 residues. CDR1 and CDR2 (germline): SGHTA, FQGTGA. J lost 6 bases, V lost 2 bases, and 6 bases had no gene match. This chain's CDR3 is CASSLLQGRAGELFF. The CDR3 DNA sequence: TGTGCCAGCAGCTTACTACAGGGGCGGGCCGGGGAGCTGTTTTTT.

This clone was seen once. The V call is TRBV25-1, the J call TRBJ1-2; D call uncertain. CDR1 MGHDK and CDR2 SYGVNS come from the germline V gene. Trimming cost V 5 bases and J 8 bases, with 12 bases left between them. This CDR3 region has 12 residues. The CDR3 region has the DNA TGTGCCAGCAGTAGCGAAAGGTTGGGCTACACCTTC. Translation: CASSSERLGYTF.

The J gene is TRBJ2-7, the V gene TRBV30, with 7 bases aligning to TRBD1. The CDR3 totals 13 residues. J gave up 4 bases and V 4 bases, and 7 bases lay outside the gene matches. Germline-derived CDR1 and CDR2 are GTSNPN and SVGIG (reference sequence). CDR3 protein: CAWKKGATYEQYF. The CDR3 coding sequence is TGTGCCTGGAAGAAGGGGGCAACGTACGAGCAGTACTTC.

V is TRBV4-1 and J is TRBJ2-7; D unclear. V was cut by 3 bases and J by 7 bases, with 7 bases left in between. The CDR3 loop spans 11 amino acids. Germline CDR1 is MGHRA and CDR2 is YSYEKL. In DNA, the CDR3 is TGCGCCAGCAGCCACTACGGAGAGCAGTACTTC. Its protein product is CASSHYGEQYF.

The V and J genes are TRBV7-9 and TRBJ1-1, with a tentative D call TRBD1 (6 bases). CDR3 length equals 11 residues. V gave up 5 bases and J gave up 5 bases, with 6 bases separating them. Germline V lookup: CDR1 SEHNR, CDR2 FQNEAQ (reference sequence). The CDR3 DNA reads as TGTGCCAGCAGCCAGGGGACTGAAGCTTTCTTT. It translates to CASSQGTEAFF.

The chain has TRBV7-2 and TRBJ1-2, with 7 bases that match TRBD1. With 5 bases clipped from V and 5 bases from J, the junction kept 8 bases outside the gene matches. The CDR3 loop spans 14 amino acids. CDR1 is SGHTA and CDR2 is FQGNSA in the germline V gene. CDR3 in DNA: TGTGCCAGCAGCCTCCCGGGACAGTATTATGGCTACACCTTC. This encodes CASSLPGQYYGYTF.

The CDR3: CASSERGGSPLHF. CDR3 bases: TGTGCCAGCAGCGAGAGGGGGGGATCACCCCTCCACTTT. This rearrangement joins TRBV9 to TRBJ1-6; tentative D call: TRBD1 (6 bases). Germline-derived CDR1 and CDR2 are SGDLS and YYNGEE. The V and J ends lost 3 bases and 10 bases respectively, with 11 bases between them. The CDR3 length is 13 residues.

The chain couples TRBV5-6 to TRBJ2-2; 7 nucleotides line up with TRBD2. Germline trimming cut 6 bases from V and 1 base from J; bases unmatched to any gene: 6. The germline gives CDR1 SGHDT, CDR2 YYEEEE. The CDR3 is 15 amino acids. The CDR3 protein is CASTRGLENTGELFF. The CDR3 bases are TGTGCCAGCACCAGAGGACTAGAGAACACCGGGGAGCTGTTTTTT.

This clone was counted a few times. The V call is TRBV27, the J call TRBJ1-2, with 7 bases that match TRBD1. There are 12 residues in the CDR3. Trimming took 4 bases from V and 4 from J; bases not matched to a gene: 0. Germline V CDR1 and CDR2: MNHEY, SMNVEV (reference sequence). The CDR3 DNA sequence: TGTGCCAGCAGTTCAGGGGGCTATGGCTACACCTTC. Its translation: CASSSGGYGYTF.

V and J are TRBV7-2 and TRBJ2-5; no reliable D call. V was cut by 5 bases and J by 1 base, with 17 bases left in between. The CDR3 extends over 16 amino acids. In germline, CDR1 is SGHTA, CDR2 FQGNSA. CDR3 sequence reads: CASSQALTPTQETQYF. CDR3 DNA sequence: TGTGCCAGCAGCCAAGCTCTAACCCCGACCCAAGAGACCCAGTACTTC.

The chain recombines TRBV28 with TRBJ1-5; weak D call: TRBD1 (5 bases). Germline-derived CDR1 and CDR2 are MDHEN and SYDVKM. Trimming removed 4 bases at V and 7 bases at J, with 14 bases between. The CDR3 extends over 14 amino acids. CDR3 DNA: TGTGCCAGCAGTTGGGGAGGGGAAAGCCAGCCCCAGCATTTT. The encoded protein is CASSWGGESQPQHF.